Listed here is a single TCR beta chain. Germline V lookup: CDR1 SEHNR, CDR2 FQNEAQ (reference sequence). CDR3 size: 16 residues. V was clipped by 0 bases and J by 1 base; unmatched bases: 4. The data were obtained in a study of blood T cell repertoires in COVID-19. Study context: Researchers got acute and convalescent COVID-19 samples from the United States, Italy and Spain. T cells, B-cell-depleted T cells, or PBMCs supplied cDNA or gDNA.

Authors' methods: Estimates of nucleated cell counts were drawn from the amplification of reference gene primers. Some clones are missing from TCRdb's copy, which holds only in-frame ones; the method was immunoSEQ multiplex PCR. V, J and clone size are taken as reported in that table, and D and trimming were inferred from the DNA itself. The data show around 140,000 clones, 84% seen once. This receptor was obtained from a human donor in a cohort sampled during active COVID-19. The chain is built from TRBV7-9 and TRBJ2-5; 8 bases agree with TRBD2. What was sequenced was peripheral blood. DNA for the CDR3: TGTGCCAGCAGCTTAGCTGCGGGGGGCCCCCAAGAGACCCAGTACTTC. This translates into CASSLAAGGPQETQYF.